The clone carrying this T cell receptor beta chain was counted at least ten times. This entry comes from a study of neurological immune-mediated disorders. V was shortened by 6 bases and J by 5 bases, with 17 bases between the two germline ends. The germline CDR1 and CDR2 sequences are ENHRY and SYGVKD. The CDR3 covers 14 residues. Libraries used 2 million unsorted PBMCs kept frozen in RNAlater. The authors made cDNA by 5'RACE with 10-nucleotide random UMIs. TCRdb reprocessed the 5' RACE reads via MiXCR and lists one record per CDR3 protein. The sample has 50,000 or so distinct CDR3 sequences; around 3.3% are singletons.

The chain uses TRBV10-3 and TRBJ2-7, with D perhaps matching TRBD2 (7 bases). Sequenced: PBMCs. The source of this sequence is a man aged 40-49 years with multiple sclerosis. Here the CDR3 DNA reads TGTGCCATCAGCCAGGGCGGGGGCCTTGACGAGCAGTACTTC. Protein sequence: CAISQGGGLDEQYF.